This T cell receptor beta chain originates from a study of blood T cell repertoires in COVID-19. Each participant's cohort was designated according to participant-reported clinical history. The CDR3 consists of 14 residues. Looked up from germline, CDR1 is SGHTA and CDR2 is FQGNSA. Deletions cut 0 bases from V and 7 bases from J, with 9 bases between. The repertoire was sequenced with immunoSEQ multiplex PCR; TCRdb's copy has only in-frame clones and lacks some. This sample has 350,000 to 400,000 clones, with roughly 90% found just once. The specimen was PBMCs or T cells enriched from blood (not recorded which). The V call is TRBV7-2, the J call TRBJ2-2; TRBD1 is a possible D gene (5 bases). This sequence originates from a woman aged 30 to 39 with acute COVID-19. CDR3 protein: CASSLAPQGGELFF. The CDR3 DNA reads TGTGCCAGCAGCTTAGCCCCCCAGGGCGGGGAGCTGTTTTTT.